A selection of T cell receptor beta chains follows, all from one sample in a study of blood T cell repertoires in COVID-19. Clones were sequenced by immunoSEQ multiplex PCR, and TCRdb holds only the in-frame ones, with some missing. In the table there are some 120,000 clones, about 82% of which are singletons. Sequencing was carried out using peripheral blood. These receptors were collected from a human donor in a cohort sampled during active COVID-19. CDR3s leave out the opening cysteine and the closing phenylalanine or tryptophan. Clone size is not always given. Where it is, it says once, few, many or a class for expanded clones.

j_call,v_call,clone_size,cdr3_aa
TRBJ2-7,TRBV18,-,ASSPTAYEQY
TRBJ1-3,TRBV7-2,-,ASSRTSGGLNSGNTIY
TRBJ1-5,TRBV3-1/TRBV3-2,-,ASSPRQDRQPQH
TRBJ2-7,TRBV7-2,-,ASSLWVAGGYEQY
TRBJ1-2,TRBV12-3/TRBV12-4,-,ASREDRALRYT
TRBJ1-2,TRBV21-1,-,ASSKVGKGLSRGDGYT
TRBJ1-2,TRBV7-9,-,ASSQGTVYGYT
TRBJ2-3,TRBV24-1,-,ATSGTSGYTDTQY
TRBJ2-1,TRBV18,-,ASSYTRGHEQF
TRBJ2-1,TRBV11-2,-,ASSLDLHEQF
TRBJ1-2,TRBV5-5,-,ASSLDRLGYT
TRBJ2-7,TRBV9,-,ASSPPGSTGFTYEQY
TRBJ1-1,TRBV12-3/TRBV12-4,-,ASTDRQNTEAF
TRBJ2-1,TRBV4-3,-,ASSHQRTGNEQF
TRBJ2-3,TRBV7-2,-,ASSLDLAGGTDTQY
TRBJ1-5,TRBV4-1,-,ASSQLGDWYRGNRSNQPQH
TRBJ2-5,TRBV6-1,-,ASSEAGSRETQY
TRBJ2-1,TRBV4-2,-,ASSQDAGRVNEQF
TRBJ1-1,TRBV6-5,few,ASSSRPRGNTEAF
TRBJ1-2,TRBV9,once,ASSKTGQRGDYGYT
TRBJ1-1,TRBV5-6,-,ASSLGAGNTLTEAF
TRBJ2-5,TRBV7-2,-,ATARGGTQY